This passage covers 17 T cell receptor beta chains from one sample sequenced in a study of control samples from healthy donors and cancer patients. Method: immunoSEQ multiplex PCR; TCRdb's copy keeps in-frame clones and lacks some. The sample carries approximately 170,000 clones, around 91% recorded once. The sequencing input was blood. These receptors all stem from a woman in her 50s in good health.

The rearrangement links TRBV5-1 to TRBJ2-5, with D possibly TRBD1 on 6 matching bases. The CDR3 is made up of 14 amino acids. Germline CDR1 and CDR2: SGHRS and YFSETQ. V lost 0 bases and J 3 bases, leaving 9 bases between the germline ends. CDR3 amino acids: CASSLGTAKETQYF. In DNA form, the CDR3 reads TGCGCCAGCAGCTTGGGGACAGCCAAAGAGACCCAGTACTTC.

The CDR3 region has the DNA TGTGCCAGCACCCACGCGGCTAGCGGCACAGATACGCAGTATTTT. This sequence encodes CASTHAASGTDTQYF. The V gene is TRBV3-1 (or the pseudogene TRBV3-2), the J gene TRBJ2-3; weak D call: TRBD2 (6 bases). The CDR3 covers 15 residues. Germline V lookup: CDR1 LGHDT, CDR2 YNNKEL (reference sequence). V was clipped by 7 bases and J by 1 base, with 15 bases between them.

V is TRBV14 and J is TRBJ2-1; 13 nucleotides agree with TRBD2. CDR1 SGHDN and CDR2 FVKESK come from the germline V gene. Trimming removed 4 bases from V and 4 bases from J; junction bases left unmatched: 1. The CDR3 has 15 amino acids. The CDR3 DNA reads as TGTGCCAGCAGCCGACTAGCGGGAGGATACAATGAGCAGTTCTTC. Encoded protein: CASSRLAGGYNEQFF.

V usage is TRBV7-2 and J usage is TRBJ1-1; possible D gene TRBD1, 5 bases. The CDR3 extends over 15 amino acids. Trimming stripped 0 bases from V and 2 bases from J, with 10 bases between. Germline CDR1 and CDR2: SGHTA and FQGNSA. The CDR3 loop reads CASSLAAGINTEAFF. CDR3 DNA: TGTGCCAGCAGCTTAGCGGCAGGGATAAACACTGAAGCTTTCTTT.

The chain uses TRBV6-4 and TRBJ2-3; a weak D match, TRBD2 (6 bases). Germline loops: CDR1 MRHNA, CDR2 SNTAGT. The CDR3 spans 14 residues. V shed 3 bases and J shed 0 bases, with 7 bases lying between them. The CDR3: CASSEGTSTDTQYF. The CDR3 nucleotides read TGTGCCAGCAGTGAAGGGACTAGCACAGATACGCAGTATTTT.

The V and J genes are TRBV4-3 and TRBJ2-7; possibly TRBD1 for D (5 bases). With 0 bases removed from V and 6 bases from J, the gap between germline ends came to 9 bases. Germline loops: CDR1 LGHNA, CDR2 YSLEER. There are 13 residues in the CDR3. DNA for the CDR3: TGCGCCAGCAGCCAAGATACCCAGGGCGAGCAGTACTTC. This codes for CASSQDTQGEQYF.

The genes are TRBV5-1 and TRBJ2-5; D is uncertain. Germline V CDR1 and CDR2: SGHRS, YFSETQ. The CDR3 is made up of 14 amino acids. Between the trimmed V and J ends, which lost 4 bases and 2 bases, there was a span of 12 bases. CDR3 amino acids: CASSGFLGQETQYF. Here the CDR3 DNA reads TGCGCCAGCAGCGGTTTTCTGGGGCAAGAGACCCAGTACTTC. The entire variable domain, with the rest obtained from reference TRBV5-1 and TRBJ2-5, is as follows: KAGVTQTPRYLIKTRGQQVTLSCSPISGHRSVSWYQQTPGQGLQFLFEYFSETQRNKGNFPGRFSGRQFSNSRSEMNVSTLELGDSALYLCASSGFLGQETQYFGPGTRLLVL.

V and J are TRBV4-3 and TRBJ1-4, with a tentative D call TRBD1 (5 bases). Looked up from germline, CDR1 is LGHNA and CDR2 is YSLEER. V was clipped by 3 bases and J by 0 bases, with 8 bases between them. The CDR3 covers 15 residues. The CDR3 bases are TGCGCCAGCAGCCAGGCGGGGCCAACTAATGAAAAACTGTTTTTT. It encodes CASSQAGPTNEKLFF.

The chain is built from TRBV6-5 and TRBJ1-2, with TRBD1 as a possible D gene (5 bases). The CDR3 is 13 amino acids. Germline V gene data show CDR1 as MNHEY and CDR2 as SVGAGI. With 6 bases removed from V and 3 bases from J, the gap between germline ends came to 11 bases. The CDR3 sequence is CASSTQEHYGYTF. The CDR3 bases are TGTGCCAGCAGCACACAGGAGCACTATGGCTACACCTTC.

The V gene is TRBV9, the J gene TRBJ1-6; weak D call: TRBD1 (6 bases). Trimming took 3 bases from V and 3 from J, leaving 19 bases between them. CDR1 and CDR2 from the germline V gene are SGDLS and YYNGEE. The CDR3 contains 18 residues. CDR3 sequence: CASSANREEHNYNSPLHF. CDR3 sequence (DNA): TGTGCCAGCAGCGCAAACAGGGAGGAGCACAACTATAATTCACCCCTCCACTTT.

V and J are TRBV2 and TRBJ1-5, with D perhaps matching TRBD1 (5 bases). From germline, CDR1 is SNHLY and CDR2 FYNNEI. The CDR3 loop spans 15 amino acids. With 0 bases removed from V and 3 bases from J, the gap between germline ends came to 9 bases. In nucleotides, the CDR3 is TGTGCCAGCAGTGAAGCAAGACAGCTCAATCAGCCCCAGCATTTT. Translating gives CASSEARQLNQPQHF. Full variable domain (remainder filled in from reference TRBV2 and TRBJ1-5): EPEVTQTPSHQVTQMGQEVILRCVPISNHLYFYWYRQILGQKVEFLVSFYNNEISEKSEIFDDQFSVERPDGSNFTLKIRSTKLEDSAMYFCASSEARQLNQPQHFGDGTRLSIL.

The table lists this clone with a few counts. The V call is TRBV6-5, the J call TRBJ1-6; 10 positions match TRBD1. J gave up 7 bases and V 8 bases, and 2 bases lay outside the gene matches. CDR1 MNHEY and CDR2 SVGAGI come from the germline V gene. The CDR3 has 13 residues. CDR3 coding DNA: TGTGCCAGCGGGGGACAGGGGAATTCACCCCTCCACTTT. Amino acid sequence: CASGGQGNSPLHF.

V and J are TRBV7-2 and TRBJ1-2; D perhaps matches TRBD1 (6 bases). This CDR3 contains 15 residues. Germline CDR1 and CDR2: SGHTA and FQGNSA. Trimming removed 5 bases at V and 2 bases at J, with 15 bases between. The CDR3 reads CASSQHPGTNYGYTF. CDR3 nucleotides: TGTGCCAGCAGCCAACATCCCGGGACAAACTATGGCTACACCTTC.

The CDR3 DNA is TGTGCCAGCAGCCCCTGGATAGTGTCGGAGGATAATTCACCCCTCCACTTT. Protein: CASSPWIVSEDNSPLHF. The chain links TRBV7-2 to TRBJ1-6; D call uncertain. CDR3 length: 17 amino acids. Per germline, CDR1 SGHTA and CDR2 FQGNSA. V was trimmed by 5 bases and J by 5 bases, leaving 19 bases between them.

The chain is built from TRBV5-4 and TRBJ2-7, with D unresolved. This CDR3 is built from 11 residues. Trimming pared 1 base from V and 4 bases from J, leaving 3 bases between. Germline CDR1 and CDR2: SGHNT and YYREEE (reference sequence). The CDR3 bases are TGTGCCAGCAGCTTGAGGTACGAGCAGTACTTC. Translation gives CASSLRYEQYF.

This chain connects TRBV5-1 to TRBJ2-2; D gene ambiguous. The V end lost 5 bases, the J end lost 3 bases, and 5 bases lay between the germline ends. The CDR3 is 12 amino acids. In germline, CDR1 is SGHRS, CDR2 YFSETQ. CDR3 sequence (DNA): TGCGCCAGCAGTTTCGACACCGGGGAGCTGTTTTTT. Its protein is CASSFDTGELFF.

The chain carries TRBV3-1 (or the pseudogene TRBV3-2) and TRBJ1-2; D gene uncertain. V was shortened by 0 bases and J by 4 bases, with 12 bases between the two germline ends. Germline V gene sequence: CDR1 LGHDT, CDR2 YNNKEL (reference sequence). The CDR3 has 15 residues. The CDR3 sequence is CASSQDFAGGYGYTF. The CDR3 region has the DNA TGTGCCAGCAGCCAAGATTTCGCAGGCGGCTATGGCTACACCTTC.